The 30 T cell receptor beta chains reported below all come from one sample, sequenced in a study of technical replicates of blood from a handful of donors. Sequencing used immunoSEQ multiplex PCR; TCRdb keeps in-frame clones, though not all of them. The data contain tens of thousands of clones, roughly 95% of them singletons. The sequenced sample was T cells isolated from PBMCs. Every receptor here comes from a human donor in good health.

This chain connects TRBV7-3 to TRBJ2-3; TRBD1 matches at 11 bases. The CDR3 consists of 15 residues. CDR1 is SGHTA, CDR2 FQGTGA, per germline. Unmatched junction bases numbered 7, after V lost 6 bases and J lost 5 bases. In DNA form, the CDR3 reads TGTGCCAGCAGTGAACGGGACAGGGGGAAAGATACGCAGTATTTT. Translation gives CASSERDRGKDTQYF. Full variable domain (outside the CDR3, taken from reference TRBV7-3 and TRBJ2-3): GAGVSQTPSNKVTEKGKYVELRCDPISGHTALYWYRQSLGQGPEFLIYFQGTGAADDSGLPNDRFFAVRPEGSVSTLKIQRTERGDSAVYLCASSERDRGKDTQYFGPGTRLTVL.

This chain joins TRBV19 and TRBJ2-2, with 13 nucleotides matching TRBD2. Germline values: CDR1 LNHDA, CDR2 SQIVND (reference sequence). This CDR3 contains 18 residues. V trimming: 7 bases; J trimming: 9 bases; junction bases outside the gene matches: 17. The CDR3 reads CASTVSHGLAGESWELFF. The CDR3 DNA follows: TGTGCCAGTACCGTATCCCACGGACTAGCGGGAGAATCCTGGGAGCTGTTTTTT.

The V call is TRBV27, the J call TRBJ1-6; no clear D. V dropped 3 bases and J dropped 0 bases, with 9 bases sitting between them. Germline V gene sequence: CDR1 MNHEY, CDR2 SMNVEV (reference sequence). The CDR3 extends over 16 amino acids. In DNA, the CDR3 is TGTGCCAGCAGTTTCTCCCGTAGCTCCTATAATTCACCCCTCCACTTT. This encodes CASSFSRSSYNSPLHF.

The CDR3: CASSESRTGDNEKLFF. The CDR3 DNA sequence: TGCGCCAGCAGTGAGTCGAGGACAGGGGATAATGAAAAACTGTTTTTT. The chain couples TRBV10-1 to TRBJ1-4; 9 bases fit TRBD1. Trimming cost V 0 bases and J 4 bases; bases outside gene matches: 3. Germline assignment: CDR1 WNHNN and CDR2 SYGVQD (reference sequence). This CDR3 contains 16 residues.

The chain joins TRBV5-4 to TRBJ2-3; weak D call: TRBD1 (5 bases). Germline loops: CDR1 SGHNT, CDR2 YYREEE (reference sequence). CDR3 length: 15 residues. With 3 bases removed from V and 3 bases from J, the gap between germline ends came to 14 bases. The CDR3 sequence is CASSYSSPGTDTQYF. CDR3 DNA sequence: TGTGCCAGCAGCTATTCAAGCCCAGGGACAGATACGCAGTATTTT.

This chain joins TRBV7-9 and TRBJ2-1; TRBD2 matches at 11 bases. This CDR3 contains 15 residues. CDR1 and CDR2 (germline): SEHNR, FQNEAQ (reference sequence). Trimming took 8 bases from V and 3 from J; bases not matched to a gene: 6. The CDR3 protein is CASSGLAVNYNEQFF. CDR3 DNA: TGTGCCAGCTCGGGACTAGCGGTTAACTACAATGAGCAGTTCTTC. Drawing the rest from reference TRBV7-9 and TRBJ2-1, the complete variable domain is DTGVSQNPRHKITKRGQNVTFRCDPISEHNRLYWYRQTLGQGPEFLTYFQNEAQLEKSRLLSDRFSAERPKGSFSTLEIQRTEQGDSAMYLCASSGLAVNYNEQFFGPGTRLTVL.

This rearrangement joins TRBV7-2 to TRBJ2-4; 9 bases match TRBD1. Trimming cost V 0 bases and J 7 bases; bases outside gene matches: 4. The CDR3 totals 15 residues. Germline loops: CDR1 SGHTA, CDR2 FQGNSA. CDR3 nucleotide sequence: TGTGCCAGCAGCTTAGCAGGACAGGGGTTTAACATTCAGTACTTC. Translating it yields CASSLAGQGFNIQYF.

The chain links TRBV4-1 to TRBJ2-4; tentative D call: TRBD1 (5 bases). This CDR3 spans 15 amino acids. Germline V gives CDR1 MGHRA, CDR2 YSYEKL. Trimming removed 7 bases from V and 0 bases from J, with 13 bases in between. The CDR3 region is CASTSTELAKNIQYF. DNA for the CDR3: TGCGCCAGCACCTCGACAGAGCTAGCCAAAAACATTCAGTACTTC.

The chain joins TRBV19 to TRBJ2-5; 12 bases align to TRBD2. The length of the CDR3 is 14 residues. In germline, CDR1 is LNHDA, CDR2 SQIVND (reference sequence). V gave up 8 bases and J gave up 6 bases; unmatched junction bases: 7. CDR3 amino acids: CASSLAGGGKTQYF. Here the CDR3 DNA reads TGTGCCAGTTCCCTAGCGGGAGGGGGAAAGACCCAGTACTTC. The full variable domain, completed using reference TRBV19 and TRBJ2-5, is DGGITQSPKYLFRKEGQNVTLSCEQNLNHDAMYWYRQDPGQGLRLIYYSQIVNDFQKGDIAEGYSVSREKKESFPLTVTSAQKNPTAFYLCASSLAGGGKTQYFGPGTRLLVL.

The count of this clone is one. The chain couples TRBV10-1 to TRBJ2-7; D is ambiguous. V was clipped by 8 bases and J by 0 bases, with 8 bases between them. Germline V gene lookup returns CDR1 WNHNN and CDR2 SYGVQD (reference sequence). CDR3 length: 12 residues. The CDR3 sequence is CASATSSYEQYF. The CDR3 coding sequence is TGCGCCAGCGCTACTTCCTCCTACGAGCAGTACTTC.

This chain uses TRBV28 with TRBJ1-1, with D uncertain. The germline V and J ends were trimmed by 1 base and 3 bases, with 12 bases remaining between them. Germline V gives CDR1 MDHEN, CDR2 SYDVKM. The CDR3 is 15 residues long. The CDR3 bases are TGTGCCAGCAGTTTATCCGGGGTTGGGGACACTGAAGCTTTCTTT. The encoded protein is CASSLSGVGDTEAFF.

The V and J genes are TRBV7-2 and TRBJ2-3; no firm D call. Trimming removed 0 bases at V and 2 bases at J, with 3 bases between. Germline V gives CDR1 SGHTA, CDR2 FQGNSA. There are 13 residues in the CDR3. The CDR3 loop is CASSLALTDTQYF. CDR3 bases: TGTGCCAGCAGCTTAGCACTCACAGATACGCAGTATTTT.

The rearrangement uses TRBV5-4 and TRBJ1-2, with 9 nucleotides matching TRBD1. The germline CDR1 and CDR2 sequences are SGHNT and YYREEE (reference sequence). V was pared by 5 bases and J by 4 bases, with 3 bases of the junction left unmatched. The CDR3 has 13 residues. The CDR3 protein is CASRTGGTYGYTF. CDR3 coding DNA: TGTGCCAGCAGGACAGGGGGTACCTATGGCTACACCTTC.

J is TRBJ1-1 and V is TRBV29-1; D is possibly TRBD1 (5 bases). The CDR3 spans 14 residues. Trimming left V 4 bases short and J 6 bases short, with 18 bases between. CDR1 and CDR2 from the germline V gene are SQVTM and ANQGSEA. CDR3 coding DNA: TGCAGCGTTGCCAGGGACGGGGGAAAAGCTGAAGCTTTCTTT. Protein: CSVARDGGKAEAFF.

The CDR3 spells CASSPDSSLGNTIYF. As DNA, the CDR3 is TGCGCCAGCAGTCCAGACAGCTCCCTGGGGAACACCATATATTTT. The chain couples TRBV5-1 to TRBJ1-3, with a tentative D call TRBD1 (5 bases). CDR3 length: 15 residues. Trimming removed 5 bases at V and 7 bases at J, with 19 bases between. The V gene's germline CDR1 is SGHRS and CDR2 YFSETQ.

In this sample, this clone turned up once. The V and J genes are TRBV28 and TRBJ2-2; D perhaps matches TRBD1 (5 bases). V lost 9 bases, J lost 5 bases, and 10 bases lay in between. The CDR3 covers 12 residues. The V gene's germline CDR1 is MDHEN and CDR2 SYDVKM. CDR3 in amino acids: CASLRGTGELFF. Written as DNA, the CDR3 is TGTGCCAGTTTAAGGGGTACCGGGGAGCTGTTTTTT.

CDR3 sequence (DNA): TGTGCCATCAGTGAACTCCGGGACAGAATCTCCTACGAGCAGTACTTC. This translates into CAISELRDRISYEQYF. The chain joins TRBV10-3 to TRBJ2-7; TRBD1 aligns across 7 bases. The ends lost 3 bases at V and 0 bases at J; junction bases unmatched: 8. Germline lookup yields CDR1 ENHRY and CDR2 SYGVKD. This CDR3 contains 16 residues.

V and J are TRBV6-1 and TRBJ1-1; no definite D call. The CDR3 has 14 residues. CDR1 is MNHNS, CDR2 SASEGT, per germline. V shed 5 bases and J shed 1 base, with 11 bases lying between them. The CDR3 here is CASSIRQRNTEAFF. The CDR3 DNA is TGTGCCAGCAGTATTCGACAAAGGAACACTGAAGCTTTCTTT.

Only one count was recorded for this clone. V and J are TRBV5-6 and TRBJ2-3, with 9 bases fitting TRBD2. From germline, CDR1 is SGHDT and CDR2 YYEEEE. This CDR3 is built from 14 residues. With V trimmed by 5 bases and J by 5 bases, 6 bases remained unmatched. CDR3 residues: CASSLAGEVDTQYF. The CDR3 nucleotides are TGTGCCAGCAGTTTAGCGGGAGAGGTAGATACGCAGTATTTT.

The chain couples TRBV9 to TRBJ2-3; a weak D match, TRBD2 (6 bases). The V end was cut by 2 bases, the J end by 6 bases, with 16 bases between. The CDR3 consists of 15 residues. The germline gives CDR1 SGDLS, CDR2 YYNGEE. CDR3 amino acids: CASSVMWGTGDTQYF. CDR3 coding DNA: TGTGCCAGCAGCGTCATGTGGGGGACTGGGGATACGCAGTATTTT.

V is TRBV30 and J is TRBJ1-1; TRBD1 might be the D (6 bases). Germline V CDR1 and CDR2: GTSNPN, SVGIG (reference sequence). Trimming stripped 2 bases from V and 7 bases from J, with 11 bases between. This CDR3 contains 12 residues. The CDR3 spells CAWSLQGSEAFF. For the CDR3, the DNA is TGTGCCTGGAGTCTTCAGGGGAGTGAAGCTTTCTTT.

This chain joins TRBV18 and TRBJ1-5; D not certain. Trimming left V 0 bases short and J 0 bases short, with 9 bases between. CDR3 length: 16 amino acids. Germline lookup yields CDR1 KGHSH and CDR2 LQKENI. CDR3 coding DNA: TGTGCCAGCTCACCACCGATCAGGTATAGCAATCAGCCCCAGCATTTT. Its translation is CASSPPIRYSNQPQHF.

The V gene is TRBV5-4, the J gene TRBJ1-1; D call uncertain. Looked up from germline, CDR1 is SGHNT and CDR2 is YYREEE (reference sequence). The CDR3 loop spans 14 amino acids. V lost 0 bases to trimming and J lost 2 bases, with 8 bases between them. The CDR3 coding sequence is TGTGCCAGCAGCTTGGAGAGGATAAACACTGAAGCTTTCTTT. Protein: CASSLERINTEAFF.

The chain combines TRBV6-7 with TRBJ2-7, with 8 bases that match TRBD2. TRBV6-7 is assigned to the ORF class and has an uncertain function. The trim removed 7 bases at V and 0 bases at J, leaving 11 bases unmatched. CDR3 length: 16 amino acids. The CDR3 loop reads CASTAGVAGVSYEQYF. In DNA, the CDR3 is TGTGCCAGCACAGCGGGGGTGGCGGGGGTCTCCTACGAGCAGTACTTC.

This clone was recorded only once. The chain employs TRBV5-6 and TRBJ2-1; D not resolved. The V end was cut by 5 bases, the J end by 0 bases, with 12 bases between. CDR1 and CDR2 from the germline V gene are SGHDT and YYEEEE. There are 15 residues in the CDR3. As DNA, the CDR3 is TGTGCCAGCAGTTCGGAGAGATTCTCCTACAATGAGCAGTTCTTC. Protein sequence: CASSSERFSYNEQFF.

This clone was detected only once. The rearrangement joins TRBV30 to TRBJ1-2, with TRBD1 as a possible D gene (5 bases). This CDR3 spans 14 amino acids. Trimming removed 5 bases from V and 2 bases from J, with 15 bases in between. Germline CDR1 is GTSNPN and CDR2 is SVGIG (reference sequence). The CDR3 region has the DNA TGTGCCTGGGGAGGTGGAGGGGACAACTATGGCTACACCTTC. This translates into CAWGGGGDNYGYTF.

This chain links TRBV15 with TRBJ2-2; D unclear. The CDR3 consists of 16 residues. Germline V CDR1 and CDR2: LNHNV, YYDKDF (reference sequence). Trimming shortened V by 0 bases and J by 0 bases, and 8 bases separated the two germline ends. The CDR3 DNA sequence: TGTGCCACCAGCAGAGATCACCTACCGAACACCGGGGAGCTGTTTTTT. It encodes CATSRDHLPNTGELFF. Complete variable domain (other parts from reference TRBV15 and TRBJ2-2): DAMVIQNPRYQVTQFGKPVTLSCSQTLNHNVMYWYQQKSSQAPKLLFHYYDKDFNNEADTPDNFQSRRPNTSFCFLDIRSPGLGDTAMYLCATSRDHLPNTGELFFGEGSRLTVL.

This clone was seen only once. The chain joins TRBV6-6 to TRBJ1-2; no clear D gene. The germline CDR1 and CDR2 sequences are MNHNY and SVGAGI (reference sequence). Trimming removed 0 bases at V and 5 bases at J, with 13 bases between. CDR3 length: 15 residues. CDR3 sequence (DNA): TGTGCCAGCAGTTACTCGGGCAGGACTCCTTATGGCTACACCTTC. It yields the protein CASSYSGRTPYGYTF.

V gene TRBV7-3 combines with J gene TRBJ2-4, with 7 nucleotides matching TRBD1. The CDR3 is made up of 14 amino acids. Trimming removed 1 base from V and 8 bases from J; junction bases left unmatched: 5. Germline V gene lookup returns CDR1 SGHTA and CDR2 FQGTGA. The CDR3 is CASSLRTGSDIQYF. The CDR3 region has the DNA TGTGCCAGCAGCTTAAGGACAGGCTCTGACATTCAGTACTTC.

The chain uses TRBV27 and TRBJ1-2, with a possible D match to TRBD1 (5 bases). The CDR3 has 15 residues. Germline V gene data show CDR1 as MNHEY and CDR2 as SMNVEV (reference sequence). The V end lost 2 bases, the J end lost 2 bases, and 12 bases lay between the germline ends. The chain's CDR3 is CASSLRQKTNYGYTF. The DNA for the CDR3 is TGTGCCAGCAGTTTAAGACAGAAAACCAACTATGGCTACACCTTC.